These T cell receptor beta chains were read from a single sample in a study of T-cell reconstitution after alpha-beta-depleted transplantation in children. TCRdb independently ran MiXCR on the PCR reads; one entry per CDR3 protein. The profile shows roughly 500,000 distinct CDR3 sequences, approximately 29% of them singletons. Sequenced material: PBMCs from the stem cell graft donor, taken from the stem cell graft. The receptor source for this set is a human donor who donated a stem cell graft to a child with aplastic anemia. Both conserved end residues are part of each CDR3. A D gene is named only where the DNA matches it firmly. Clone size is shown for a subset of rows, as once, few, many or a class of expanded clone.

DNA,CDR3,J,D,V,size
TGTGCCAGTAGTTCCCGACAGGGGGCTGGGTACGAGCAGTACTTC,CASSSRQGAGYEQYF,TRBJ2-7,TRBD1,TRBV19,few
TGTGCCAGCAGCGCCTCCCCACGGGAGGAATATGAGCAGTTCTTC,CASSASPREEYEQFF,TRBJ2-1,TRBD2,TRBV9,NA
TGTGCCAGCAGCTCCCAGGTGAAGGCCAAAAACATTCAGTACTTC,CASSSQVKAKNIQYF,TRBJ2-4,NA,TRBV7-9,few
TGTGCCAGCAGCCTGACAGCAGAACAGTACTTC,CASSLTAEQYF,TRBJ2-4,NA,TRBV7-8,NA
TGTGCCAGCTCACCAGTGGGGACAGGGGTAGTCACGAGCCCTGAAGCTTTCTTT,CASSPVGTGVVTSPEAFF,TRBJ1-1,TRBD1,TRBV18,few
TGTGCCATCAGGGTACTAGCGGGAGTTAAGAATGAGCAGTTCTTC,CAIRVLAGVKNEQFF,TRBJ2-1,TRBD2,TRBV10-3,NA
TGTGCCTGGGCTAGCGGGAACACAGATACGCAGTATTTT,CAWASGNTDTQYF,TRBJ2-3,TRBD2,TRBV30,NA
TGCGCCAGCAGCTTGTCAAGGGAAGGCACTGAAGCTTTCTTT,CASSLSREGTEAFF,TRBJ1-1,NA,TRBV5-1,NA
TGTGCCAGCAGCTTAGCGGGCGGGAGGGTTGATGAGCAGTTCTTC,CASSLAGGRVDEQFF,TRBJ2-1,TRBD2,TRBV7-2,many
TGTGCCACCAGTGGGGGCGGGAGGGCCTCAGAGACCCAGTACTTC,CATSGGGRASETQYF,TRBJ2-5,TRBD2,TRBV15,few
TGCAGCGTTGTCGCAGCCTCTAACTATGGCTACACCTTC,CSVVAASNYGYTF,TRBJ1-2,NA,TRBV29-1,NA
TGCAGCTTGAGGGACAGGGGTTTTGACGAGACCCAGTACTTC,CSLRDRGFDETQYF,TRBJ2-5,TRBD1,TRBV29-1,many
TGTGCCAGCAGTTACTCCGGGACAGTCTCCTACGAGCAGTACTTC,CASSYSGTVSYEQYF,TRBJ2-7,TRBD1,TRBV6-5,few
TGTGCCACCAGACCCGAAGAGGCAGATACGCAGTATTTT,CATRPEEADTQYF,TRBJ2-3,NA,TRBV24-1,NA
TGCAGCGTTGGGGATTTCTATGGCTACACCTTC,CSVGDFYGYTF,TRBJ1-2,NA,TRBV29-1,once
TGTGCCAGCTCACCGGGCGCGGCCTACCACGAGCAGTACTTC,CASSPGAAYHEQYF,TRBJ2-7,NA,TRBV18,NA
TGCGCCAGCAGCTATAGCGGGAGTGATTACACCGGGGAGCTGTTTTTT,CASSYSGSDYTGELFF,TRBJ2-2,TRBD2,TRBV5-1,few
TGTGCCAGCAGCTTGAAGACTAGCGGGAGTGTTGAGCAGTTCTTC,CASSLKTSGSVEQFF,TRBJ2-1,TRBD2,TRBV7-3,few
TGTGCCAGCAGTGAAATGGCAGCATTGAACACTGAAGCTTTCTTT,CASSEMAALNTEAFF,TRBJ1-1,NA,TRBV6-1,once
TGTGCCAGCAGCGTAGAGGGTCCTAGCACAGATACGCAGTATTTT,CASSVEGPSTDTQYF,TRBJ2-3,NA,TRBV9,NA
TGCGCCAGCCGCCGGGCCCAGGGGTCGAACAATGAGCAGTTCTTC,CASRRAQGSNNEQFF,TRBJ2-1,NA,TRBV5-1,few
TGTGCCAGTAGTTTCACGTCTAGCGGGAGCGGTGAGCAGTTCTTC,CASSFTSSGSGEQFF,TRBJ2-1,TRBD2,TRBV19,few
TGTGCCAGCAGCGTGATTGGGGGGGGTCCCTACGAGCAGTACTTC,CASSVIGGGPYEQYF,TRBJ2-7,TRBD2,TRBV5-4,NA
TGTGCCATCAGTGAGTCGGGCAGTTACAATCAGCCCCAGCATTTT,CAISESGSYNQPQHF,TRBJ1-5,NA,TRBV10-3,few
TGTGCCACCAGCAGAGGGAGGGGCCGGATTGAAAAACTGTTTTTT,CATSRGRGRIEKLFF,TRBJ1-4,NA,TRBV15,NA
TGTGCCAGCAGCGAGGGGGTCGTTGAAAAACTGTTTTTT,CASSEGVVEKLFF,TRBJ1-4,NA,TRBV5-6,few
TGTGCCAGCAGTCCCCGGGGATACATTCAGTACTTC,CASSPRGYIQYF,TRBJ2-4,NA,TRBV28,NA
TGTGCCAGCAGTCCCCAAAGCGGGAGGGCCGGAGAGACCCAGTACTTC,CASSPQSGRAGETQYF,TRBJ2-5,TRBD2,TRBV28,NA